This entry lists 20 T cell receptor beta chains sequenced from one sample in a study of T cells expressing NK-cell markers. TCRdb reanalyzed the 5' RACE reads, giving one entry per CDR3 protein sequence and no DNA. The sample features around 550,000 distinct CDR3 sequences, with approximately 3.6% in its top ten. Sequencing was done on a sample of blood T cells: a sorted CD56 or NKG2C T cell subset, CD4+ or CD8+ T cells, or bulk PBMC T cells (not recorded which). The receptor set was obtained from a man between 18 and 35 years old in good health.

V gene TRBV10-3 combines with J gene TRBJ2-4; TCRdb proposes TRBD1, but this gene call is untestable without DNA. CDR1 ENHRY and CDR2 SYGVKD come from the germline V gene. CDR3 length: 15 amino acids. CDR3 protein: CAIRGQGEAKNIQYF.

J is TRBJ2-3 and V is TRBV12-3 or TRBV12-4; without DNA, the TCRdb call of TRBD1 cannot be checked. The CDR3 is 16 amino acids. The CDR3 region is CASSLSRGPNTDTQYF.

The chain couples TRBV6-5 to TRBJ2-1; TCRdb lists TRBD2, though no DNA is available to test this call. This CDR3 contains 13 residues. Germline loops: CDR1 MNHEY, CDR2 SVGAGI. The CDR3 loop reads CASGAAVSNEQFF.

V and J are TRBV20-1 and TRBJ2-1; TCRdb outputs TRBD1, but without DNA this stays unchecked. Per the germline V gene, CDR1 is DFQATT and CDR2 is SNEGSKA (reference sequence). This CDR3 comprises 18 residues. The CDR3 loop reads CSARDLPDRQIVYNEQFF.

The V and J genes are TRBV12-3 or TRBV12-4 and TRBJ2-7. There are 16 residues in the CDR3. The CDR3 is CASSLVLEPRIHEQYF.

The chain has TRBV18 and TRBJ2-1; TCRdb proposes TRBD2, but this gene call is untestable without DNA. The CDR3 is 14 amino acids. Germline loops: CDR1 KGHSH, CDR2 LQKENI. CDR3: CASSPPGLDIEQFF.

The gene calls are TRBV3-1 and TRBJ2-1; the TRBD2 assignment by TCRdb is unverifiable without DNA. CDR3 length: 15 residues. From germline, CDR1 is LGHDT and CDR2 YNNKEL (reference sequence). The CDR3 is CASSQGGLVYNEQFF.

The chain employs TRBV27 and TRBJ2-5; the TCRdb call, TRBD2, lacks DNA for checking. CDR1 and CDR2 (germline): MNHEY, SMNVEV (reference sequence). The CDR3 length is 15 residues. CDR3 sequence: CASSLRRARRETQYF.

CDR3: CATRRSAQETQYF. J is TRBJ2-5 and V is TRBV24-1. Germline V gene data show CDR1 as KGHDR and CDR2 as SFDVKD. The length of the CDR3 is 13 residues.

The CDR3 reads CASSQEGVGTYNEQFF. This chain connects TRBV4-2 to TRBJ2-1; TCRdb lists TRBD1, though no DNA is available to test this call. Per germline, CDR1 LGHNA and CDR2 YNFKEQ. This CDR3 region has 16 residues.

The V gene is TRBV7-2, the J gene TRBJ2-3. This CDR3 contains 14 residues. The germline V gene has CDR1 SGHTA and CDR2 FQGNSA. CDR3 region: CASSSSGKTDTQYF.

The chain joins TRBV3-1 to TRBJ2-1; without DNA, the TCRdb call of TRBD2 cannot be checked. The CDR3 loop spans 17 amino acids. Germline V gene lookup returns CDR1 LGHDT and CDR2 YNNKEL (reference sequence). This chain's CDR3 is CASSLRLAGGSYNEQFF.

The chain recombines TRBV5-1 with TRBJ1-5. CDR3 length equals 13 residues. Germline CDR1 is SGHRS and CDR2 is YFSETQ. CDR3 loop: CASSLEGFQPQHF.

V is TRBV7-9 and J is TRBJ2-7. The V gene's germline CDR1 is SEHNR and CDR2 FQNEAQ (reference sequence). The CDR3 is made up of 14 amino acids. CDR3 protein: CASSLENTLSEQYF.

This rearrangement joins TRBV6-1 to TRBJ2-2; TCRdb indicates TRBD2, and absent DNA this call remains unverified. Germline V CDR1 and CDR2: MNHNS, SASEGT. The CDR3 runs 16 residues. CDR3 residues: CASSEAWGLAIRELFF.

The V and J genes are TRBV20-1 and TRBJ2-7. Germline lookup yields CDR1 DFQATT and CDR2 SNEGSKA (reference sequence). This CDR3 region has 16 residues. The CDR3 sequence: CSARGSGVGVPHEQYF.

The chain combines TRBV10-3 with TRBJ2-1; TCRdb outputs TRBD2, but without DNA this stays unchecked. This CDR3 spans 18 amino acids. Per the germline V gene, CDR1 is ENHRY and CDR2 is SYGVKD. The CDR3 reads CAISPGTSGSSRSDEQFF.

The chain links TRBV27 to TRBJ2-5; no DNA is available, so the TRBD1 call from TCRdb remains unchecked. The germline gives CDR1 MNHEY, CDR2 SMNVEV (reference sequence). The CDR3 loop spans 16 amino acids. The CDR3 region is CASSLVLGAAQETQYF.

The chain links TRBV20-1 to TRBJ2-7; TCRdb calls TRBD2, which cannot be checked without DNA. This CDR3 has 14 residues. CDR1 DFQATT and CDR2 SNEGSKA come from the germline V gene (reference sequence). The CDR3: CSAQRTSGPGEQYF.

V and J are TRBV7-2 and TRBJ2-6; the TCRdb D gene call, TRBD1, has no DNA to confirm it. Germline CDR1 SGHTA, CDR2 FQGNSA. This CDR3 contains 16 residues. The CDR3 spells CASSEGHTLWANVLTF.